The 30 T cell receptor beta chains given below trace back to one sample, sequenced in a study of blood T cell repertoires in COVID-19 (dated by TCRdb to between 2020 and 2021). Library preparation employed the immunoSEQ multiplex PCR assay. TCRdb retrieved this table from immuneACCESS and kept in-frame rearrangements only. Not all clones are present; in checked studies, unresolved V genes account for under half, and no reason is known for the remainder. This sample comprises roughly 200,000 clones, roughly 76% of them detected only once. In total, the top ten clones hold around 8.9% of the sample. The sequencing sample was made of peripheral blood. These receptors originate from a woman aged 50 to 60 with active or convalescent COVID-19.

The V gene is TRBV6-5, the J gene TRBJ2-5, with a weak D call TRBD2 (5 bases). This CDR3 is 14 amino acids long. CDR1 and CDR2 from the germline V gene are MNHEY and SVGAGI. Trimming removed 6 bases at V and 2 bases at J, with 13 bases between. The CDR3 DNA reads as TGTGCCAGCAGCTACCTACCGGGACAAGAGACCCAGTACTTC. This codes for CASSYLPGQETQYF.

The chain couples TRBV21-1 to TRBJ2-5; the table calls TRBD1, which could not be checked here. TRBV21-1 is assigned pseudogene status. CDR3 size: 14 residues. The CDR3 bases are TGTGCCAGCCACCAGGGACAGGGGAAAGAGACCCAGTACTTC. Protein sequence: CASHQGQGKETQYF.

This clone was seen only a few times. In DNA form, the CDR3 reads TGTGCCAGCAGCCTCCGCATAGGGGACATGAACACTGAAGCTTTCTTT. This sequence encodes CASSLRIGDMNTEAFF. The chain links TRBV7-2 to TRBJ1-1; D may be TRBD1 (6 bases). Trimming shortened V by 5 bases and J by 0 bases, and 16 bases separated the two germline ends. CDR1 and CDR2 from the germline V gene are SGHTA and FQGNSA. There are 16 residues in the CDR3.

This chain links TRBV6-2 or TRBV6-3 with TRBJ2-7; 10 positions match TRBD1. The CDR3 totals 13 residues. After removal of 5 bases from V and 8 bases from J, the junction contained 6 bases not matched to a gene. Germline V lookup: CDR1 MNHEY, CDR2 SVGEGT. For the CDR3, the DNA is TGTGCCAGCAGTCCGGACAGGGGGGATCAGCAGTACTTC. Protein: CASSPDRGDQQYF.

This chain connects TRBV2 to TRBJ2-3, with 8 bases lining up with TRBD2. The V and J ends lost 2 bases and 5 bases, in that order; junction bases with no gene match: 9. In germline, CDR1 is SNHLY, CDR2 FYNNEI. The CDR3 extends over 16 amino acids. In DNA form, the CDR3 reads TGTGCCAGCAGTGAAAACAAAGCGGGGGTGGGAGATACGCAGTATTTT. This gives the protein CASSENKAGVGDTQYF. Full variable domain (outside the CDR3, taken from reference TRBV2 and TRBJ2-3): EPEVTQTPSHQVTQMGQEVILRCVPISNHLYFYWYRQILGQKVEFLVSFYNNEISEKSEIFDDQFSVERPDGSNFTLKIRSTKLEDSAMYFCASSENKAGVGDTQYFGPGTRLTVL.

The chain is built from TRBV10-3 and TRBJ1-2; TRBD1 aligns across 8 bases. The V and J ends lost 9 bases and 0 bases, in that order; junction bases with no gene match: 9. The CDR3 sequence is 15 residues long. In germline, CDR1 is ENHRY, CDR2 SYGVKD. The CDR3 sequence: CAMASGTGPNYGYTF. The CDR3 coding sequence is TGTGCCATGGCCTCGGGGACAGGACCTAACTATGGCTACACCTTC.

This chain joins TRBV19 and TRBJ1-1, with D possibly being TRBD1 (6 bases). Germline V gene sequence: CDR1 LNHDA, CDR2 SQIVND (reference sequence). There are 17 residues in the CDR3. The germline V and J ends were trimmed by 6 bases and 7 bases, with 27 bases remaining between them. CDR3 in DNA: TGTGCCAGTAGCCCCCTCTTGACAGGAACTACCGGGAATGAAGCTTTCTTT. It is translated as CASSPLLTGTTGNEAFF.

The J gene is TRBJ1-5, the V gene TRBV19, with D maybe TRBD1 (5 bases). Trimming took off 1 base at V and 2 bases at J, with 15 bases between the two ends. From germline, CDR1 is LNHDA and CDR2 SQIVND (reference sequence). CDR3 length: 17 amino acids. The chain's CDR3 is CASSIGGPGEGNQPQHF. The CDR3 DNA follows: TGTGCCAGTAGTATAGGGGGTCCGGGGGAGGGCAATCAGCCCCAGCATTTT.

The rearrangement joins TRBV7-2 to TRBJ2-5, with 12 bases matching TRBD2. The CDR3 runs 16 residues. The ends lost 5 bases at V and 4 bases at J; junction bases unmatched: 8. CDR1 and CDR2 from the germline V gene are SGHTA and FQGNSA. This CDR3 is CASSAILAGGGETQYF. The CDR3 bases are TGTGCCAGCAGCGCTATACTAGCGGGGGGAGGAGAGACCCAGTACTTC.

This clone was detected a few times. The chain employs TRBV7-9 and TRBJ2-5, with 10 positions matching TRBD2. V shed 5 bases, J shed 5 bases, and the junction held 11 bases outside the gene matches. Per the germline V gene, CDR1 is SEHNR and CDR2 is FQNEAQ (reference sequence). The CDR3 covers 16 residues. The CDR3 nucleotides are TGTGCCAGCAGCCTCCTTTTAGCGGGGGGTCGGGAGACCCAGTACTTC. It is translated as CASSLLLAGGRETQYF.

The CDR3 sequence is CASSLIGGRYEQYF. CDR3 bases: TGTGCCAGCAGCCTTATCGGGGGTCGGTACGAGCAGTACTTC. This chain joins TRBV7-9 and TRBJ2-7, with D perhaps matching TRBD2 (6 bases). Deletions cut 5 bases from V and 4 bases from J, with 15 bases between. The CDR3 runs to 14 residues. Germline assignment: CDR1 SEHNR and CDR2 FQNEAQ (reference sequence).

The V gene is TRBV7-2, the J gene TRBJ1-3; maybe TRBD1 (6 bases). V lost 5 bases and J 3 bases, leaving 11 bases between the germline ends. The CDR3 spans 14 residues. From germline, CDR1 is SGHTA and CDR2 FQGNSA. CDR3 region: CASSTGIGGNTIYF. CDR3 bases: TGTGCCAGCAGCACAGGGATCGGTGGAAACACCATATATTTT.

The genes are TRBV15 and TRBJ1-2; D is perhaps TRBD1 (5 bases). The CDR3 is made up of 15 amino acids. CDR1 and CDR2 from the germline V gene are LNHNV and YYDKDF (reference sequence). Trimming cost V 0 bases and J 5 bases, with 13 bases left between them. Written as DNA, the CDR3 is TGTGCCACCAGCAGAGATCGAGGGGCGGGGTATGGCTACACCTTC. This encodes CATSRDRGAGYGYTF.

The chain carries TRBV7-9 and TRBJ2-4, with D perhaps TRBD2 (5 bases). The CDR3 has 14 amino acids. CDR1 is SEHNR and CDR2 is FQNEAQ in the germline V gene (reference sequence). V lost 1 base to trimming and J lost 6 bases, with 10 bases between them. CDR3 loop: CASSLGGGGNIQYF. In DNA, the CDR3 is TGTGCCAGCAGCTTAGGAGGAGGAGGAAACATTCAGTACTTC. Based on the CDR3 plus reference TRBV7-9 and TRBJ2-4, the full variable domain is DTGVSQNPRHKITKRGQNVTFRCDPISEHNRLYWYRQTLGQGPEFLTYFQNEAQLEKSRLLSDRFSAERPKGSFSTLEIQRTEQGDSAMYLCASSLGGGGNIQYFGAGTRLSVL.

This clone turned up a few times. This CDR3 is CAVDSYYGYTF. In nucleotides, the CDR3 is TGTGCCGTGGACAGTTACTATGGCTACACCTTC. The chain links TRBV30 to TRBJ1-2; D is possibly TRBD1 (6 bases). V dropped 8 bases and J dropped 3 bases, with 10 bases sitting between them. This CDR3 contains 11 residues. Germline assignment: CDR1 GTSNPN and CDR2 SVGIG (reference sequence).

V gene TRBV5-1 combines with J gene TRBJ2-1, with 10 bases identical to TRBD2. Germline V gene sequence: CDR1 SGHRS, CDR2 YFSETQ. The CDR3 has 16 residues. The trim removed 4 bases at V and 5 bases at J, leaving 9 bases unmatched. CDR3 in DNA: TGCGCCAGCAGCAGGACTAGCGGAATAGCTAACAATGAGCAGTTCTTC. Its translation is CASSRTSGIANNEQFF.

The gene calls are TRBV28 and TRBJ1-6; TRBD1 is a possible D gene (5 bases). Trimming removed 4 bases at V and 4 bases at J, with 11 bases between. Germline CDR1 reads MDHEN; CDR2 reads SYDVKM. The CDR3 runs 15 residues. The CDR3 loop is CASSSTDSYNSPLHF. The CDR3 nucleotides are TGTGCCAGCAGTTCGACAGACTCTTATAATTCACCCCTCCACTTT.

The chain carries TRBV2 and TRBJ1-2; D might be TRBD1 (5 bases). CDR1 and CDR2 (germline): SNHLY, FYNNEI. CDR3 length: 14 residues. V was pared by 8 bases and J by 6 bases, with 19 bases between. As DNA, the CDR3 is TGTGCCAGCTTTTGGGCAGGGCAAGGTCATGGCTACACCTTC. This translates into CASFWAGQGHGYTF.

This clone was observed a few times. The J gene is TRBJ1-1, the V gene TRBV18; TRBD1 matches at 7 bases. V dropped 4 bases and J dropped 3; count of bases not matched to a gene: 11. The germline CDR1 and CDR2 sequences are KGHSH and LQKENI. The CDR3 loop spans 16 amino acids. The CDR3 is CASSLRGFGGDTEAFF. The CDR3 DNA is TGTGCCAGCTCACTCAGGGGGTTTGGAGGGGACACTGAAGCTTTCTTT.

The V gene is TRBV7-2, the J gene TRBJ2-1, with a weak D call TRBD1 (6 bases). CDR3 length equals 15 residues. Germline V gene data show CDR1 as SGHTA and CDR2 as FQGNSA. Trimming shortened V by 6 bases and J by 3 bases, and 15 bases separated the two germline ends. CDR3 DNA sequence: TGTGCCAGCAGTCCAGACAGGATACTCTACAATGAGCAGTTCTTC. Its translation is CASSPDRILYNEQFF.

This chain joins TRBV5-1 and TRBJ2-7; 7 bases match TRBD1. The CDR3 covers 15 residues. Germline V lookup: CDR1 SGHRS, CDR2 YFSETQ. V lost 0 bases, J lost 1 base, and 4 bases stayed unmatched. This CDR3 reads CASSLGSTGSYEQYF. The CDR3 DNA follows: TGCGCCAGCAGCTTGGGGTCGACAGGGTCCTACGAGCAGTACTTC.

V is TRBV5-6 and J is TRBJ2-3, with 7 bases identical to TRBD1. Trimming cost V 4 bases and J 2 bases; bases outside gene matches: 10. This CDR3 comprises 16 residues. CDR1 is SGHDT, CDR2 YYEEEE, per germline. The CDR3 loop is CASSQAGTAFTDTQYF. CDR3 sequence (DNA): TGTGCCAGCAGCCAAGCCGGGACAGCCTTCACAGATACGCAGTATTTT.

The chain is built from TRBV14 and TRBJ1-2; no firm D call. V gave up 3 bases and J gave up 4 bases, with 21 bases separating them. The CDR3 runs to 17 residues. CDR1 SGHDN and CDR2 FVKESK come from the germline V gene. The CDR3 bases are TGTGCCAGCAGCCAGGTATATTCGACTAGGCGGCCCTATGGCTACACCTTC. Its protein is CASSQVYSTRRPYGYTF. The full variable domain, completed using reference TRBV14 and TRBJ1-2, is EAGVTQFPSHSVIEKGQTVTLRCDPISGHDNLYWYRRVMGKEIKFLLHFVKESKQDESGMPNNRFLAERTGGTYSTLKVQPAELEDSGVYFCASSQVYSTRRPYGYTFGSGTRLTVV.

V is TRBV7-2 and J is TRBJ2-7; D unclear. V gave up 5 bases and J gave up 2 bases, with 7 bases separating them. CDR3 length equals 12 residues. Germline CDR1 SGHTA, CDR2 FQGNSA. CDR3 in amino acids: CASSPLTYEQYF. The CDR3 coding sequence is TGTGCCAGCAGCCCCTTAACCTACGAGCAGTACTTC. The full variable domain, with the rest looked up from reference TRBV7-2 and TRBJ2-7, is GAGVSQSPSNKVTEKGKDVELRCDPISGHTALYWYRQSLGQGLEFLIYFQGNSAPDKSGLPSDRFSAERTGGSVSTLTIQRTQQEDSAVYLCASSPLTYEQYFGPGTRLTVT.

The chain couples TRBV11-2 to TRBJ2-7; possibly TRBD1 for D (6 bases). Between the trimmed V and J ends, which lost 3 bases and 2 bases, there was a span of 17 bases. The CDR3 contains 16 residues. CDR1 is SGHAT and CDR2 is FQNNGV in the germline V gene. CDR3 region: CASSLGPGQRTYEQYF. The CDR3 DNA reads TGTGCCAGCAGCTTGGGACCCGGACAGAGGACCTACGAGCAGTACTTC. Complete variable domain (other parts from reference TRBV11-2 and TRBJ2-7): EAGVAQSPRYKIIEKRQSVAFWCNPISGHATLYWYQQILGQGPKLLIQFQNNGVVDDSQLPKDRFSAERLKGVDSTLKIQPAKLEDSAVYLCASSLGPGQRTYEQYFGPGTRLTVT.

V and J are TRBV7-2 and TRBJ2-2; 8 nucleotides agree with TRBD2. Per the germline V gene, CDR1 is SGHTA and CDR2 is FQGNSA. The CDR3 runs 15 residues. After removal of 5 bases from V and 6 bases from J, the junction contained 8 bases not matched to a gene. The CDR3 region has the DNA TGTGCCAGCAGCCCGGGGGTAGCGGGATCCGGGGAGCTGTTTTTT. This translates into CASSPGVAGSGELFF.

V gene TRBV19 combines with J gene TRBJ1-5; D gene ambiguous. Germline values: CDR1 LNHDA, CDR2 SQIVND (reference sequence). Between the trimmed V and J ends, which lost 4 bases and 4 bases, there was a span of 8 bases. This CDR3 is built from 13 residues. DNA of the CDR3: TGTGCCAGTAGTACACAGCTTAATCAGCCCCAGCATTTT. Protein sequence: CASSTQLNQPQHF.

This clone was found a few times. The V gene is TRBV6-2 or TRBV6-3, the J gene TRBJ2-7, with 9 bases aligning to TRBD1. Germline values: CDR1 MNHEY, CDR2 SVGEGT. The CDR3 length is 15 residues. The ends lost 0 bases at V and 4 bases at J; junction bases unmatched: 4. The chain's CDR3 is CASSYSTGGWYEQYF. CDR3 in DNA: TGTGCCAGCAGTTACTCGACAGGGGGATGGTACGAGCAGTACTTC.

The V gene is TRBV5-5, the J gene TRBJ2-2; D is uncertain. Germline V gives CDR1 SGHKS, CDR2 YYEKEE (reference sequence). Trimming took 4 bases from V and 4 from J, leaving 11 bases between them. The length of the CDR3 is 14 residues. Here the CDR3 DNA reads TGTGCCAGCAGCCCCCAGGCCGCCACCGGGGAGCTGTTTTTT. Translation gives CASSPQAATGELFF.

This clone showed up many times. The rearrangement links TRBV14 to TRBJ1-2; TRBD1 matches at 7 bases. The V gene end was trimmed by 3 bases and the J gene end by 3 bases; junction bases not matched to a gene: 4. Germline CDR1 SGHDN, CDR2 FVKESK. The CDR3 runs to 14 residues. CDR3 DNA: TGTGCCAGCAGCCAGCGGAGGGGGCACTATGGCTACACCTTC. Translation gives CASSQRRGHYGYTF. Variable domain in full (rest from reference TRBV14 and TRBJ1-2): EAGVTQFPSHSVIEKGQTVTLRCDPISGHDNLYWYRRVMGKEIKFLLHFVKESKQDESGMPNNRFLAERTGGTYSTLKVQPAELEDSGVYFCASSQRRGHYGYTFGSGTRLTVV.